This TCR beta chain was recovered during a study of blood T cells in healthy people across ages. Study-level results: In older individuals, TCR beta diversity per million T cells was lower, falling roughly linearly with age.

A J-beta primer mix and a sample-barcoded 5' primer were used in a second PCR of about 7 to 12 cycles. TCRdb used MiXCR to reprocess the 5' RACE reads, holding one entry per CDR3 protein. This table has approximately 490,000 distinct CDR3 sequences, nearly 25% appearing once. This clonotype was counted only a few times. Its antigen remains unknown. This CDR3 has 12 residues. The V and J ends lost 8 bases and 4 bases, in that order; junction bases with no gene match: 2. Germline assignment: CDR1 MDHEN and CDR2 SYDVKM. This sample also belongs to another study, concerning T cells of mothers and their children. That work states: In cDNA synthesis, all of the extracted RNA was used at around 1.5 ug per 15 ul. Random nucleotides (2-4) and sample barcodes were added by the M1S primer used in the second PCR. Versus unrelated pairs, overlap was slightly higher in related mother-child pairs, without reaching significance.

V usage is TRBV28 and J usage is TRBJ2-7, with 10 nucleotides matching TRBD2. This sequence was found in a boy aged 5 to 17 in good health. Material: blood. CDR3 sequence reads: CASRTSGYEQYF. The CDR3 bases are TGTGCCAGCCGGACTAGCGGTTACGAGCAGTACTTC.